The 13 T cell receptor beta chains below were found in one sample sequenced in a study of cytomegalovirus exposure and HLA in healthy donors (dated by TCRdb to about 2017). Libraries were prepared through the immunoSEQ multiplex PCR assay. TCRdb's version of the immuneACCESS table is confined to in-frame rearrangements and falls short of the full clone set. An unresolved V gene accounts for under half of the shortfall where checked; the remainder is of unknown origin. Across this sample there are over 200,000 clones, with about 91% seen only once. Roughly 3% of the sample belongs to the ten largest clones. The specimen sequenced was PBMCs. Receptors were obtained from a young woman in good health and CMV-seronegative.

V usage is TRBV5-4 and J usage is TRBJ2-5; 8 bases map to TRBD1. The CDR3 consists of 13 residues. Germline assignment: CDR1 SGHNT and CDR2 YYREEE (reference sequence). Trimming took 2 bases from V and 5 from J; bases not matched to a gene: 2. CDR3 loop: CASSFRGHETQYF. CDR3 DNA: TGTGCCAGCAGCTTCAGGGGGCACGAGACCCAGTACTTC.

The V call is TRBV27, the J call TRBJ1-3; no definite D call. The CDR3 is made up of 16 amino acids. Trimming took off 11 bases at V and 0 bases at J, with 20 bases between the two ends. Germline values: CDR1 MNHEY, CDR2 SMNVEV (reference sequence). CDR3 DNA sequence: TGTGCCGGTTTTTCACACCCTGGAGACTCTGGAAACACCATATATTTT. This codes for CAGFSHPGDSGNTIYF.

The rearrangement links TRBV9 to TRBJ2-3; TRBD2 aligns across 10 bases. Germline lookup yields CDR1 SGDLS and CDR2 YYNGEE. Unmatched junction bases numbered 4, after V lost 3 bases and J lost 3 bases. This CDR3 region has 15 residues. CDR3 region: CASSEETSGTDTQYF. As DNA, the CDR3 is TGTGCCAGCAGCGAAGAGACTAGCGGGACAGATACGCAGTATTTT.

This clone has a handful of counts. Other DNA sequences in the sample encode the same CDR3. The rearrangement joins TRBV6-4 to TRBJ2-2; TRBD1 matches at 7 bases. The CDR3 length is 16 residues. Unmatched junction bases numbered 5, after V lost 0 bases and J lost 4 bases. Germline V lookup: CDR1 MRHNA, CDR2 SNTAGT. The CDR3 loop is CASSDSRQGVTGELFF. In DNA, the CDR3 is TGTGCCAGCAGTGACTCCAGACAGGGAGTCACCGGGGAGCTGTTTTTT.

V is TRBV5-4 and J is TRBJ2-7; 8 positions match TRBD1. Germline V gene lookup returns CDR1 SGHNT and CDR2 YYREEE (reference sequence). The CDR3 loop spans 13 amino acids. Trimming at V came to 4 bases and at J to 5 bases, leaving 5 bases not matched to a gene. Written as DNA, the CDR3 is TGTGCCAGCAGCCGGACAGGGATCGACGAGCAGTACTTC. Translating it yields CASSRTGIDEQYF.

The chain recombines TRBV5-1 with TRBJ1-3; 7 bases match TRBD1. Germline loops: CDR1 SGHRS, CDR2 YFSETQ. The ends lost 4 bases at V and 0 bases at J; junction bases unmatched: 7. This CDR3 has 16 amino acids. CDR3 amino acids: CASSRGTDLSGNTIYF. CDR3 nucleotide sequence: TGCGCCAGCAGCCGCGGGACAGACCTCTCTGGAAACACCATATATTTT.

As for this clone: At one end the junction does not follow the germline gene, possibly because of a read error. This chain uses TRBV7-7 with TRBJ2-5, with 9 positions matching TRBD2. This CDR3 region has 15 residues. Germline CDR1 is SSHAT and CDR2 is FNYEAQ (reference sequence). The CDR3 sequence: CASSLLAGDPKTQYF. The CDR3 DNA reads as TGTGCTAGCAGCTTATTAGCGGGAGATCCGAAGACCCAGTACTTC.

The chain is built from TRBV30 and TRBJ1-4; D gene unclear. CDR3 length equals 13 residues. CDR1 is GTSNPN, CDR2 SVGIG, per germline (reference sequence). The V end was cut by 4 bases, the J end by 4 bases, with 10 bases between. The CDR3 protein is CAWMGRYNEKLFF. The CDR3 DNA reads TGTGCCTGGATGGGCAGGTATAATGAAAAACTGTTTTTT.

V and J are TRBV5-1 and TRBJ2-2; 11 bases align to TRBD2. V lost 2 bases and J lost 6; bases outside the gene matches: 6. This CDR3 region has 16 residues. Germline V gene data show CDR1 as SGHRS and CDR2 as YFSETQ. CDR3 DNA: TGCGCCAGCAGCTTAGCCGGGACTAGCGGCGCCGGGGAGCTGTTTTTT. It is translated as CASSLAGTSGAGELFF.

The rearrangement joins TRBV6-5 to TRBJ2-3; no reliable D call. Trimming stripped 8 bases from V and 1 base from J, with 7 bases between. The germline CDR1 and CDR2 sequences are MNHEY and SVGAGI. The CDR3 has 12 residues. CDR3: CASGIGTDTQYF. The CDR3 DNA is TGTGCCAGCGGTATAGGCACAGATACGCAGTATTTT.

CDR3 sequence reads: CASSAGLAGETQYF. The CDR3 DNA is TGTGCCAGCAGCGCGGGACTAGCTGGGGAGACCCAGTACTTC. The chain couples TRBV9 to TRBJ2-5; 9 positions match TRBD2. With 3 bases clipped from V and 5 bases from J, the junction kept 5 bases outside the gene matches. The germline V gene encodes CDR1 SGDLS and CDR2 YYNGEE. The CDR3 extends over 14 amino acids.

The genes are TRBV6-6 and TRBJ1-2; D not resolved. Germline values: CDR1 MNHNY, CDR2 SVGAGI (reference sequence). CDR3 length: 14 amino acids. The ends were cut back, 0 bases at V and 7 bases at J, with 12 bases in the middle. The CDR3 sequence: CASSYSGELGGYTF. In nucleotides, the CDR3 is TGTGCCAGCAGTTACTCCGGGGAACTAGGTGGCTACACCTTC.

V and J are TRBV27 and TRBJ2-2; 11 bases are a match to TRBD2. The CDR3 loop spans 15 amino acids. Germline CDR1 reads MNHEY; CDR2 reads SMNVEV (reference sequence). V shed 7 bases, J shed 1 base, and the junction held 2 bases outside the gene matches. CDR3: CASTLAGGNTGELFF. The DNA of the CDR3 is TGTGCCAGCACCCTAGCGGGAGGGAACACCGGGGAGCTGTTTTTT.